The TCR beta chain under discussion was sequenced for a study of T cell responses to AZD1222 COVID-19 vaccine. Trimming took 1 base from V and 9 from J, leaving 11 bases between them. This CDR3 has 13 residues. Germline-derived CDR1 and CDR2 are LGHDT and YNNKEL (reference sequence). Method: immunoSEQ multiplex PCR; TCRdb's copy keeps in-frame clones and lacks some. The data show 65,000 to 75,000 clones, around 81% seen once. The rearrangement uses TRBV3-1 (or the pseudogene TRBV3-2) and TRBJ2-3; weak D call: TRBD2 (5 bases). This sequence originates from an adult who received the AZD1222 COVID-19 vaccine. Sequencing was performed on peripheral blood, taken 28 days after the second AZD1222 dose. The CDR3 loop is CASSQVGDSTQYF. CDR3 coding DNA: TGTGCCAGCAGCCAAGTCGGGGATAGCACGCAGTATTTT.